The sample holds many counts of the clone carrying this T cell receptor (beta chain). Its antigen is undetermined. Individual cDNA molecules in this library carried unique molecular identifiers. TCRdb reprocessed the RACE reads via MiXCR and lists one record per CDR3 protein. This sample has 44,000 or so distinct CDR3 sequences, with 3% to 4% found just once. The entry originates in a study of human T cells and chemical hapten exposure. Noted time point: healthy volunteer bleed at 6 weeks. Total RNA came from unfractionated whole blood. The V end was cut by 4 bases, the J end by 1 base, with 10 bases between. This CDR3 has 14 amino acids. General study results and limits: Among TCRs, those above 1 in 1000 frequency were unaffected by DPC sensitization.

This sequence was found in a human donor in good health. Some clones in this sample may be carry-over from other donors' samples. The source material was whole blood. The chain links TRBV12-3 or TRBV12-4 to TRBJ1-1, with D unresolved. CDR3 sequence (DNA): TGTGCCAGCAGTTATGACCTTGCGAACACTGAAGCTTTCTTT. Translating gives CASSYDLANTEAFF.